These 30 T cell receptor beta chains were all obtained from the same sample, sequenced in a study of identical twins. TCRdb re-analysed the 5' RACE reads in MiXCR, keeping a single row per CDR3 protein. This sample has a few hundred thousand distinct CDR3 sequences, with about 15% found just once. This sample also belongs to another study, concerning yellow fever vaccine responses in identical twins.

The sequencing input was CD4+ T cells sorted from blood. Every receptor here comes from a woman aged 18-35 years in good health.

The table lists this clonotype with a few counts. J is TRBJ2-1 and V is TRBV4-1; 8 nucleotides agree with TRBD2. V shed 2 bases and J 0 bases; nucleotides not matched to a gene: 3. Germline CDR1 MGHRA, CDR2 YSYEKL. The CDR3 is 16 amino acids. CDR3 amino acids: CASSQIAGSSYNEQFF. CDR3 nucleotides: TGCGCCAGCAGCCAAATAGCGGGGAGCTCCTACAATGAGCAGTTCTTC.

The rearrangement links TRBV12-3 or TRBV12-4 to TRBJ2-3; D is unresolved. This CDR3 comprises 12 residues. Trimming left V 5 bases short and J 6 bases short, with 9 bases between. CDR3 residues: CASSHTSDTQYF. CDR3 nucleotides: TGTGCCAGCAGTCACACTTCTGATACGCAGTATTTT.

The gene calls are TRBV20-1 and TRBJ1-1, with 10 nucleotides matching TRBD1. The ends lost 5 bases at V and 10 bases at J; junction bases unmatched: 7. Germline CDR1 is DFQATT and CDR2 is SNEGSKA (reference sequence). The length of the CDR3 is 12 residues. The CDR3 DNA is TGCAGTGCTTCAGGGACAGGGGTGGTAGCTTTCTTT. Encoded protein: CSASGTGVVAFF.

This chain joins TRBV5-1 and TRBJ2-2; tentatively, D is TRBD2 (6 bases). The CDR3 has 16 amino acids. Germline CDR1 reads SGHRS; CDR2 reads YFSETQ. V dropped 2 bases and J dropped 0 bases, with 11 bases sitting between them. Here the CDR3 DNA reads TGCGCCAGCAGCTTCACCGGGGGATCGAACACCGGGGAGCTGTTTTTT. This translates into CASSFTGGSNTGELFF.

This clonotype was counted ten times or more. The V and J genes are TRBV29-1 and TRBJ1-1; TRBD1 is a possible D gene (6 bases). V was clipped by 6 bases and J by 5 bases, with 25 bases between them. Germline values: CDR1 SQVTM, CDR2 ANQGSEA. The CDR3 loop spans 16 amino acids. The DNA for the CDR3 is TGCAGCGTCCACCACGCCGGGCAGGGGAGGTATACTGAAGCTTTCTTT. Translating it yields CSVHHAGQGRYTEAFF.

This clonotype has only a few counts. V usage is TRBV28 and J usage is TRBJ2-3; TRBD2 might be the D (6 bases). The CDR3 extends over 15 amino acids. V was cut by 8 bases and J by 0 bases, with 15 bases left in between. Looked up from germline, CDR1 is MDHEN and CDR2 is SYDVKM. In DNA form, the CDR3 reads TGTGCCAGCCGAGGTATCAGCGGGAGCACAGATACGCAGTATTTT. It yields the protein CASRGISGSTDTQYF.

The chain is built from TRBV28 and TRBJ2-3; D might be TRBD1 (6 bases). This CDR3 region has 12 residues. V gave up 5 bases and J gave up 8 bases, with 11 bases separating them. CDR1 and CDR2 from the germline V gene are MDHEN and SYDVKM. CDR3 bases: TGTGCCAGCAGTCCGTACAGGGCTACGCAGTATTTT. It encodes CASSPYRATQYF.

The gene calls are TRBV12-5 and TRBJ1-1; 9 bases are a match to TRBD1. The germline CDR1 and CDR2 sequences are LGHNT and FRNRAP. J lost 8 bases, V lost 6 bases, and 10 bases had no gene match. The length of the CDR3 is 14 residues. CDR3 loop: CASGPTGGPQEAFF. CDR3 DNA: TGTGCTAGTGGCCCCACAGGGGGCCCCCAAGAAGCTTTCTTT.

This clonotype has only a few counts. This sequence joins TRBV7-9 and TRBJ1-1; 7 bases are shared with TRBD1. Germline V CDR1 and CDR2: SEHNR, FQNEAQ (reference sequence). Trimming cost V 5 bases and J 4 bases; bases outside gene matches: 7. The CDR3 contains 14 residues. CDR3 region: CASSADRLSTEAFF. The CDR3 DNA reads TGTGCCAGCAGCGCGGACAGGCTTAGCACTGAAGCTTTCTTT.

The sample holds a few counts of this clonotype. This chain uses TRBV27 with TRBJ2-1; D unclear. CDR1 is MNHEY, CDR2 SMNVEV, per germline (reference sequence). This CDR3 has 15 amino acids. With 5 bases removed from V and 7 bases from J, the gap between germline ends came to 18 bases. The CDR3 region has the DNA TGTGCCAGCAGTCGGGCCGATACGTCCGGGAATGAGCAGTTCTTC. This codes for CASSRADTSGNEQFF.

This chain links TRBV3-1 with TRBJ1-6; tentative D call: TRBD1 (6 bases). V was shortened by 10 bases and J by 0 bases, with 10 bases between the two germline ends. The CDR3 runs to 14 residues. CDR1 and CDR2 (germline): LGHDT, YNNKEL (reference sequence). CDR3 in DNA: TGTGCCAACAGGGAAGGCTCCTATAATTCACCCCTCCACTTT. It yields the protein CANREGSYNSPLHF.

The V and J genes are TRBV10-3 and TRBJ2-1; a possible D gene is TRBD1 (6 bases). From germline, CDR1 is ENHRY and CDR2 SYGVKD. This CDR3 comprises 15 residues. V lost 4 bases to trimming and J lost 7 bases, with 17 bases between them. The CDR3 bases are TGTGCCATCAGTGTACAGGGAGTGGCCGAAAATGAGCAGTTCTTC. It codes for CAISVQGVAENEQFF.

This clonotype has more than one count but fewer than ten. This chain connects TRBV5-1 to TRBJ1-4, with a tentative D call TRBD1 (5 bases). The ends were cut back, 0 bases at V and 1 base at J, with 10 bases in the middle. Germline V gives CDR1 SGHRS, CDR2 YFSETQ. This CDR3 is 16 amino acids long. CDR3 nucleotides: TGCGCCAGCAGCTTGGCCACAAGGGGAACTAATGAAAAACTGTTTTTT. This sequence encodes CASSLATRGTNEKLFF.

This clonotype has only a few counts. This chain connects TRBV7-9 to TRBJ2-3; D is perhaps TRBD1 or TRBD2 (5 bases each). CDR3 length: 15 amino acids. The germline CDR1 and CDR2 sequences are SEHNR and FQNEAQ (reference sequence). Trimming pared 1 base from V and 3 bases from J, leaving 11 bases between. The CDR3 protein is CASSLDKGTTDTQYF. The CDR3 DNA sequence: TGTGCCAGCAGCTTAGACAAAGGGACGACAGATACGCAGTATTTT.

This chain connects TRBV12-3 or TRBV12-4 to TRBJ1-1, with D hard to call. The CDR3 is 14 amino acids. The germline V and J ends were trimmed by 5 bases and 1 base, with 11 bases remaining between them. The DNA of the CDR3 is TGTGCCAGCAGTCCGCGGAACCCGAACACTGAAGCTTTCTTT. Amino acid sequence: CASSPRNPNTEAFF.

This clonotype showed up just a few times. CDR3 region: CASSQDGAGTSTETQYF. In DNA, the CDR3 is TGCGCCAGCAGCCAAGATGGGGCGGGGACCTCTACGGAGACCCAGTACTTC. The chain couples TRBV4-1 to TRBJ2-5, with D perhaps TRBD2 (6 bases). CDR3 length equals 17 residues. Per the germline V gene, CDR1 is MGHRA and CDR2 is YSYEKL. The V end lost 0 bases, the J end lost 5 bases, and 19 bases lay between the germline ends.

V and J are TRBV2 and TRBJ1-2, with 7 bases matching TRBD1. The CDR3 contains 13 residues. Germline V CDR1 and CDR2: SNHLY, FYNNEI. With V trimmed by 4 bases and J by 7 bases, 6 bases remained unmatched. The CDR3 DNA sequence: TGTGCCAGCAGTGTACAGGGGATAGGTGGCTACACCTTC. It specifies CASSVQGIGGYTF. Based on the CDR3 plus reference TRBV2 and TRBJ1-2, the full variable domain is EPEVTQTPSHQVTQMGQEVILRCVPISNHLYFYWYRQILGQKVEFLVSFYNNEISEKSEIFDDQFSVERPDGSNFTLKIRSTKLEDSAMYFCASSVQGIGGYTFGSGTRLTVV.

V and J are TRBV5-1 and TRBJ2-5; maybe TRBD2 (6 bases). CDR3 length: 15 residues. Between the trimmed V and J ends, which lost 3 bases and 5 bases, there was a span of 17 bases. Germline CDR1 and CDR2: SGHRS and YFSETQ. CDR3 sequence (DNA): TGCGCCAGCAGCTGGCAGGGTCCGGGGGAGGAGACCCAGTACTTC. This codes for CASSWQGPGEETQYF.

The V call is TRBV20-1, the J call TRBJ1-5, with 7 bases that match TRBD1. In germline, CDR1 is DFQATT, CDR2 SNEGSKA (reference sequence). V lost 6 bases to trimming and J lost 2 bases; unmatched junction nucleotides: 4. CDR3 size: 13 residues. This chain's CDR3 is CSAATGRNQPQHF. In DNA form, the CDR3 reads TGCAGTGCCGCGACAGGGCGCAATCAGCCCCAGCATTTT.

The J gene is TRBJ2-3, the V gene TRBV6-1; maybe TRBD1 (5 bases). The germline V gene has CDR1 MNHNS and CDR2 SASEGT. Trimming shortened V by 5 bases and J by 0 bases, and 9 bases separated the two germline ends. This CDR3 region has 14 residues. The CDR3 sequence: CASSKTASTDTQYF. The CDR3 bases are TGTGCCAGCAGTAAGACAGCCAGCACAGATACGCAGTATTTT.

The V call is TRBV2, the J call TRBJ2-7, with D unresolved. The CDR3 loop spans 13 amino acids. Germline V gene sequence: CDR1 SNHLY, CDR2 FYNNEI. With 7 bases removed from V and 3 bases from J, the gap between germline ends came to 13 bases. The CDR3 DNA is TGTGCCAGCAAACTGACGGTCGACTACGAGCAGTACGTC. Translating it yields CASKLTVDYEQYV.

This clonotype was recorded a few times. V gene TRBV7-9 combines with J gene TRBJ1-1; D is unresolved. Germline loops: CDR1 SEHNR, CDR2 FQNEAQ (reference sequence). V was cut by 8 bases and J by 0 bases, with 13 bases left in between. This CDR3 spans 14 amino acids. CDR3 in DNA: TGTGCCAGCGTCCCTGGGTCGATGAACACTGAAGCTTTCTTT. Protein product: CASVPGSMNTEAFF.

This chain connects TRBV24-1 to TRBJ2-1; 7 bases match TRBD1. J lost 4 bases, V lost 4 bases, and 6 bases had no gene match. The CDR3 runs 15 residues. In germline, CDR1 is KGHDR, CDR2 SFDVKD. The CDR3 loop is CATSETGTAYNEQFF. The CDR3 coding sequence is TGTGCCACCAGTGAGACCGGGACAGCTTACAATGAGCAGTTCTTC.

The chain combines TRBV3-1 with TRBJ2-3; D call uncertain. Germline lookup yields CDR1 LGHDT and CDR2 YNNKEL (reference sequence). There are 14 residues in the CDR3. V shed 1 base and J shed 2 bases, with 7 bases lying between them. The CDR3 is CASSQVAFTDTQYF. The DNA for the CDR3 is TGTGCCAGCAGCCAAGTGGCATTCACAGATACGCAGTATTTT.

The genes are TRBV28 and TRBJ2-3, with a possible D match to TRBD2 (6 bases). This CDR3 has 15 residues. CDR1 is MDHEN and CDR2 is SYDVKM in the germline V gene. V was cut by 6 bases and J by 4 bases, with 17 bases left in between. This chain's CDR3 is CASREGLYRPDTQYF. The CDR3 DNA sequence: TGTGCCAGCAGGGAGGGACTCTACCGCCCAGATACGCAGTATTTT.

V usage is TRBV5-6 and J usage is TRBJ2-7, with TRBD2 matching 7 bases. Germline V gene data show CDR1 as SGHDT and CDR2 as YYEEEE. The CDR3 has 14 amino acids. Trimming at V came to 4 bases and at J to 1 base, leaving 5 bases not matched to a gene. CDR3 residues: CASSRERDSYEQYF. The DNA of the CDR3 is TGTGCCAGCAGCCGTGAGCGGGATTCCTACGAGCAGTACTTC. Looking up the rest from reference TRBV5-6 and TRBJ2-7 gives the full variable domain: DAGVTQSPTHLIKTRGQQVTLRCSPKSGHDTVSWYQQALGQGPQFIFQYYEEEERQRGNFPDRFSGHQFPNYSSELNVNALLLGDSALYLCASSRERDSYEQYFGPGTRLTVT.

This clonotype was seen more than once but under ten times. This sequence joins TRBV10-3 and TRBJ2-1, with TRBD2 matching over 10 bases. Germline V lookup: CDR1 ENHRY, CDR2 SYGVKD. Trimming cost V 4 bases and J 1 base; bases outside gene matches: 1. The CDR3 has 15 amino acids. The CDR3: CAISGTSGSYNEQFF. The DNA of the CDR3 is TGTGCCATCAGTGGGACTAGCGGATCCTACAATGAGCAGTTCTTC.

This clonotype occurred many times. The chain joins TRBV5-1 to TRBJ2-6; unclear D gene. Trimming left V 4 bases short and J 1 base short, with 9 bases between. The CDR3 is made up of 15 amino acids. Germline V gene lookup returns CDR1 SGHRS and CDR2 YFSETQ. CDR3 protein: CASSLPLSGANVLTF. The CDR3 DNA follows: TGCGCCAGCAGCCTGCCTTTATCTGGGGCCAACGTCCTGACTTTC.

This clonotype has more than one count but fewer than ten. This sequence joins TRBV7-2 and TRBJ2-3; TRBD2 aligns across 12 bases. Germline V gene lookup returns CDR1 SGHTA and CDR2 FQGNSA. This CDR3 comprises 16 residues. V trimming: 5 bases; J trimming: 5 bases; junction bases outside the gene matches: 8. The CDR3 spells CASSKRTSGIGDTQYF. The CDR3 region has the DNA TGTGCCAGCAGCAAACGGACTAGCGGGATCGGAGATACGCAGTATTTT.

The V call is TRBV24-1, the J call TRBJ2-1; D is perhaps TRBD1 or TRBD2 (5 bases each). V lost 5 bases to trimming and J lost 0 bases, with 7 bases between them. Germline CDR1 reads KGHDR; CDR2 reads SFDVKD. The CDR3 length is 14 residues. The CDR3 here is CATSGGDSYNEQFF. In nucleotides, the CDR3 is TGTGCCACCAGTGGAGGGGACTCCTACAATGAGCAGTTCTTC.